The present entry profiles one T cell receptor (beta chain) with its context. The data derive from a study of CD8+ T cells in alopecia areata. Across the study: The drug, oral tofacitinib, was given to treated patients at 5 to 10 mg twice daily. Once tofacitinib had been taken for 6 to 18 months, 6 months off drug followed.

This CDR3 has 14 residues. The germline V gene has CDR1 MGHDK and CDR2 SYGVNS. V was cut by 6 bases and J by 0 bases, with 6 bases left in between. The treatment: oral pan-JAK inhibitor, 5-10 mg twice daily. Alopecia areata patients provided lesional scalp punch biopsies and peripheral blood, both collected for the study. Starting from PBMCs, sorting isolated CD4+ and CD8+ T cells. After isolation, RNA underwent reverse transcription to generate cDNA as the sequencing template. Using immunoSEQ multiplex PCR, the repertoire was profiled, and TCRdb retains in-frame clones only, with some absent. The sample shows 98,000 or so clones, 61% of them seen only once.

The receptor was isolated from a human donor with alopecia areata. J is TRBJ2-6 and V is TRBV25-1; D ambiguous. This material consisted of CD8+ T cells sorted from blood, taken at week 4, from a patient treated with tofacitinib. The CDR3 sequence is CASRDPSGANVLTF. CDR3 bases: TGTGCCAGCAGGGACCCCTCTGGGGCCAACGTCCTGACTTTC.